The 20 T cell receptor beta chains presented below share a single source sample, sequenced in a study of graft-versus-host responses after intestinal transplantation. No antigens are known for them. The table came from immunoSEQ multiplex PCR; TCRdb's copy has only in-frame clones and leaves some out. The data hold 98,000 or so clones, with over 75% observed a single time. The source material was unstimulated CD4+ T cells sorted from spleen or lymph node cells, sampled before intestinal transplant. These receptors all stem from a human donor who received an intestinal transplant.

The V gene is TRBV27, the J gene TRBJ2-7, with 8 bases aligning to TRBD2. CDR3 size: 15 residues. V lost 3 bases and J lost 6; bases outside the gene matches: 10. Germline V gene data show CDR1 as MNHEY and CDR2 as SMNVEV (reference sequence). CDR3 in amino acids: CASSLVGTRTLEQYF. CDR3 sequence (DNA): TGTGCCAGCAGTTTGGTGGGGACTAGGACCCTCGAGCAGTACTTC.

This sequence joins TRBV9 and TRBJ2-2, with TRBD2 matching 14 bases. Looked up from germline, CDR1 is SGDLS and CDR2 is YYNGEE. The ends lost 2 bases at V and 8 bases at J; junction bases unmatched: 8. The CDR3 is made up of 17 amino acids. CDR3 coding DNA: TGTGCCAGCAGCGTGCTGGGACTAGCGGGAGTCTCTGGGGAGCTGTTTTTT. Its protein is CASSVLGLAGVSGELFF.

This clone was seen only a few times. The chain employs TRBV2 and TRBJ1-6; D remains ambiguous. The CDR3 totals 14 residues. Germline V lookup: CDR1 SNHLY, CDR2 FYNNEI. V was cut by 3 bases and J by 9 bases, with 12 bases left in between. CDR3 bases: TGTGCCAGCAGTGACGTCGGTCGAGGTTCACCCCTCCACTTT. Residues: CASSDVGRGSPLHF.

The gene calls are TRBV10-3 and TRBJ1-2, with 7 bases identical to TRBD1. The length of the CDR3 is 14 residues. Germline values: CDR1 ENHRY, CDR2 SYGVKD. V trimming: 1 base; J trimming: 7 bases; junction bases outside the gene matches: 6. Written as DNA, the CDR3 is TGTGCCATCAGTGAGTTGACAGGGAGGAGTGGCTACACCTTC. This sequence encodes CAISELTGRSGYTF.

The chain couples TRBV28 to TRBJ1-2; D is unclear. The CDR3 consists of 13 residues. Germline loops: CDR1 MDHEN, CDR2 SYDVKM. Trimming stripped 2 bases from V and 0 bases from J, with 4 bases between. CDR3 nucleotide sequence: TGTGCCAGCAGTTTACAGGCTAACTATGGCTACACCTTC. Protein sequence: CASSLQANYGYTF.

The V call is TRBV7-3, the J call TRBJ2-3, with D perhaps TRBD2 (5 bases). The germline gives CDR1 SGHTA, CDR2 FQGTGA. This CDR3 is built from 14 residues. V was trimmed by 1 base and J by 6 bases, leaving 11 bases between them. The CDR3 here is CASSLMSGKDTQYF. The CDR3 DNA is TGTGCCAGCAGCTTAATGTCCGGGAAGGATACGCAGTATTTT.

The chain uses TRBV6-5 and TRBJ1-2; D is ambiguous. Deletions cut 6 bases from V and 8 bases from J, with 16 bases between. CDR1 and CDR2 (germline): MNHEY, SVGAGI. The CDR3 consists of 13 residues. The CDR3 here is CASRPIGPTGYTF. The CDR3, as DNA: TGTGCCAGCAGACCCATCGGGCCAACCGGCTACACCTTC.

The V call is TRBV2, the J call TRBJ1-1; D unclear. Trimming took 5 bases from V and 5 from J, leaving 6 bases between them. The germline V gene encodes CDR1 SNHLY and CDR2 FYNNEI. The CDR3 sequence is 11 residues long. The CDR3 DNA reads as TGTGCCAGCAGTTCAAAGACTGAAGCTTTCTTT. This translates into CASSSKTEAFF. Together with reference TRBV2 and TRBJ1-1, the CDR3 gives the full variable domain: EPEVTQTPSHQVTQMGQEVILRCVPISNHLYFYWYRQILGQKVEFLVSFYNNEISEKSEIFDDQFSVERPDGSNFTLKIRSTKLEDSAMYFCASSSKTEAFFGQGTRLTVV.

The rearrangement links TRBV7-3 to TRBJ2-2; 13 bases are a match to TRBD2. The CDR3 has 16 amino acids. Germline V CDR1 and CDR2: SGHTA, FQGTGA. With V trimmed by 5 bases and J by 8 bases, 8 bases remained unmatched. DNA of the CDR3: TGTGCCAGCAGCCGAGGGACTAGCGGGACACCAGGGGAGCTGTTTTTT. Residues: CASSRGTSGTPGELFF.

The V gene is TRBV6-5, the J gene TRBJ2-1; 9 bases are a match to TRBD1. CDR3 length: 15 residues. Germline V gene sequence: CDR1 MNHEY, CDR2 SVGAGI. Trimming removed 7 bases from V and 8 bases from J; junction bases left unmatched: 12. Written as DNA, the CDR3 is TGTGCCAGCATCTTAGCACCGGGACAGGGCTATGAGCAGTTCTTC. Translation gives CASILAPGQGYEQFF.

This chain links TRBV11-1 with TRBJ2-7; D remains ambiguous. Trimming removed 4 bases at V and 0 bases at J, with 7 bases between. The CDR3 is 13 amino acids. CDR1 and CDR2 (germline): SGHAT, FQDESV (reference sequence). The CDR3 sequence is CASSWAGSYEQYF. In DNA form, the CDR3 reads TGTGCCAGCAGCTGGGCCGGCTCCTACGAGCAGTACTTC.

The J gene is TRBJ2-5, the V gene TRBV10-2, with a possible D match to TRBD1 (5 bases). The CDR3 has 13 amino acids. CDR1 and CDR2 (germline): WSHSY, SAAADI. Trimming shortened V by 4 bases and J by 4 bases, and 10 bases separated the two germline ends. The CDR3: CASSGRELETQYF. The CDR3 DNA sequence: TGCGCCAGCAGTGGCAGGGAACTAGAGACCCAGTACTTC.

The V gene is TRBV29-1, the J gene TRBJ2-3, with D hard to call. CDR1 and CDR2 (germline): SQVTM, ANQGSEA. V was clipped by 6 bases and J by 0 bases, with 7 bases between them. The CDR3 has 12 amino acids. The CDR3 loop reads CSVEPSTDTQYF. CDR3 sequence (DNA): TGCAGCGTAGAACCGAGCACAGATACGCAGTATTTT.

The chain carries TRBV6-5 and TRBJ2-3, with D possibly matching TRBD1 (6 bases). Trimming stripped 2 bases from V and 0 bases from J, with 12 bases between. Germline assignment: CDR1 MNHEY and CDR2 SVGAGI. The CDR3 loop spans 16 amino acids. The CDR3 nucleotides read TGTGCCAGCAGTTACGACCCGACAGGAAGCACAGATACGCAGTATTTT. It encodes CASSYDPTGSTDTQYF.

The rearrangement uses TRBV14 and TRBJ1-2, with D possibly matching TRBD1 (5 bases). V was shortened by 1 base and J by 0 bases, with 12 bases between the two germline ends. CDR3 size: 16 residues. Germline V gene sequence: CDR1 SGHDN, CDR2 FVKESK. In nucleotides, the CDR3 is TGTGCCAGCAGCCAAGTCAGGGTTCGGCCTAACTATGGCTACACCTTC. Protein product: CASSQVRVRPNYGYTF. Together with reference TRBV14 and TRBJ1-2, the CDR3 gives the full variable domain: EAGVTQFPSHSVIEKGQTVTLRCDPISGHDNLYWYRRVMGKEIKFLLHFVKESKQDESGMPNNRFLAERTGGTYSTLKVQPAELEDSGVYFCASSQVRVRPNYGYTFGSGTRLTVV.

The V and J genes are TRBV11-2 and TRBJ2-5, with 9 bases fitting TRBD1. The germline V gene has CDR1 SGHAT and CDR2 FQNNGV. CDR3 length: 18 amino acids. The J segment lost 5 bases and the V segment lost 1 base, leaving 14 bases of the junction unmatched. The CDR3 nucleotides are TGTGCCAGCAGCTTAGGTCGAGGACAGGGGATAATGCGGGAGACCCAGTACTTC. Amino acid sequence: CASSLGRGQGIMRETQYF.

The chain uses TRBV9 and TRBJ2-7; D ambiguous. V lost 0 bases and J lost 2, with 9 bases in between. Germline CDR1 SGDLS, CDR2 YYNGEE. The CDR3 totals 14 residues. DNA for the CDR3: TGTGCCAGCAGCGTAGGTAATTTGCCCTACGAGCAGTACTTC. It specifies CASSVGNLPYEQYF.

The chain has TRBV10-2 and TRBJ2-3; 7 nucleotides agree with TRBD2. The CDR3 contains 13 residues. Germline CDR1 WSHSY, CDR2 SAAADI. V trimming: 3 bases; J trimming: 12 bases; junction bases outside the gene matches: 9. Written as DNA, the CDR3 is TGCGCCAGCAGTGAATTCTCTAGCGGTTCACAGTATTTT. Protein product: CASSEFSSGSQYF.

This chain uses TRBV10-1 with TRBJ1-1; perhaps TRBD1 as D (6 bases). Trimming removed 6 bases at V and 8 bases at J, with 19 bases between. The germline CDR1 and CDR2 sequences are WNHNN and SYGVQD (reference sequence). The CDR3 sequence is 14 residues long. The CDR3 nucleotides read TGCGCCAGCAGCCACGGAGGGGGTGGGCAGGAAGCTTTCTTT. This encodes CASSHGGGGQEAFF.

CDR3 residues: CASSHEGYGYTF. CDR3 bases: TGTGCCAGCAGTCACGAGGGGTATGGCTACACCTTC. The chain is built from TRBV6-6 and TRBJ1-2; tentative D call: TRBD1 (5 bases). Trimming took off 5 bases at V and 5 bases at J, with 9 bases between the two ends. This CDR3 has 12 residues. CDR1 is MNHNY and CDR2 is SVGAGI in the germline V gene (reference sequence).